This entry lists 23 T cell receptor beta chains sequenced from one sample in a study of T cells in Graves' hyperthyroidism and ophthalmopathy. The CDR3 regions of TCR beta were amplified from RNA transcripts. A first-round RT-PCR of the TCR CDR3 used the HTBI primer set. Via MiXCR, TCRdb re-called the multiplex PCR reads, giving one row per CDR3 protein. The table lists fewer than 650,000 distinct CDR3 sequences, approximately 15% of them singletons, with around 7% in the top ten. Sequencing used blood. The receptors here all came from a woman aged 18 to 35 with Graves' ophthalmopathy.

CDR3 coding DNA: TGTGCCATCAGTGAGAAGGGAACCGGGGAGCTGTTTTTT. This gives the protein CAISEKGTGELFF. The chain uses TRBV10-3 and TRBJ2-2, with D hard to call. Trimming removed 2 bases at V and 5 bases at J, with 6 bases between. The CDR3 has 13 residues. Germline V CDR1 and CDR2: ENHRY, SYGVKD.

In regard to this clonotype: This may stem from a read error, because a much larger clone lies one nucleotide away. CDR3 region: CASRLEGSNTEAFF. DNA of the CDR3: TGTGCCAGCAGGTTAGAAGGGAGCAACACTGAAGCTTTCTTT. This chain links TRBV12-3 or TRBV12-4 with TRBJ1-1; no firm D call. CDR3 length equals 14 residues.

This clonotype showed up many times. The CDR3 reads CASSPLPGPRETQYF. The CDR3 nucleotides read TGTGCCAGCTCACCACTACCGGGACCGAGGGAGACCCAGTACTTC. J is TRBJ2-5 and V is TRBV18; D may match TRBD1 or TRBD2 (5 bases each). Germline CDR1 KGHSH, CDR2 LQKENI. The CDR3 length is 15 residues. V gave up 1 base and J gave up 5 bases, with 14 bases separating them.

This clonotype has ten or more counts. This CDR3 reads CASSYSLGQVQAETQYF. The DNA for the CDR3 is TGTGCCAGCAGTTACTCACTGGGACAGGTTCAGGCGGAGACCCAGTACTTC. This chain joins TRBV6-5 and TRBJ2-5, with 8 positions matching TRBD1. V dropped 0 bases and J dropped 5; count of bases not matched to a gene: 11. The CDR3 spans 17 residues. Germline CDR1 reads MNHEY; CDR2 reads SVGAGI.

The CDR3 loop reads CASSLAGGLIADTQYF. The CDR3 region has the DNA TGTGCCAGCAGCTTAGCGGGAGGGCTTATCGCAGATACGCAGTATTTT. The J gene is TRBJ2-3, the V gene TRBV5-4; 10 nucleotides agree with TRBD2. The length of the CDR3 is 16 residues. Looked up from germline, CDR1 is SGHNT and CDR2 is YYREEE (reference sequence). The ends lost 2 bases at V and 4 bases at J; junction bases unmatched: 7.

V is TRBV30 and J is TRBJ1-1; maybe TRBD1 (5 bases). V was clipped by 0 bases and J by 6 bases, with 26 bases between them. This CDR3 is built from 18 residues. Germline-derived CDR1 and CDR2 are GTSNPN and SVGIG (reference sequence). The CDR3 DNA reads as TGTGCCTGGAGTGTACCTACTTGGGGGGACGGGGAGACCGCTGAAGCTTTCTTT. It specifies CAWSVPTWGDGETAEAFF.

With respect to this clonotype: The conserved closing phenylalanine or tryptophan is absent in this CDR3, likely reflecting a read error. The chain carries TRBV11-3 and TRBJ1-1; D gene unclear. V lost 0 bases, J lost 2 bases, and 4 bases lay in between. CDR1 SGHNT and CDR2 YENEEA come from the germline V gene. The CDR3 length is 13 residues. The CDR3 DNA reads TGTGCCAGCAGCTTAGACTCCAACACTGAAGCTTTCTCT. Encoded protein: CASSLDSNTEAFS.

This clonotype was counted between two and nine times. The rearrangement joins TRBV6-1 to TRBJ2-1; 9 bases are a match to TRBD1. Germline CDR1 and CDR2: MNHNS and SASEGT. The trim removed 6 bases at V and 4 bases at J, leaving 7 bases unmatched. CDR3 length: 15 amino acids. Written as DNA, the CDR3 is TGTGCCAGCAGAACAATTGACAGGGGGTACAATGAGCAGTTCTTC. This translates into CASRTIDRGYNEQFF.

At least ten counts were recorded for this clonotype. V gene TRBV20-1 combines with J gene TRBJ2-3; unclear D gene. Germline CDR1 reads DFQATT; CDR2 reads SNEGSKA (reference sequence). Between the trimmed V and J ends, which lost 1 base and 6 bases, there was a span of 8 bases. This CDR3 region has 12 residues. In nucleotides, the CDR3 is TGCAGTGCTAGAGTCAATCTGGATACGCAGTATTTT. Translation: CSARVNLDTQYF.

V gene TRBV6-1 combines with J gene TRBJ1-6; possibly TRBD1 for D (6 bases). This CDR3 has 14 residues. Trimming shortened V by 5 bases and J by 7 bases, and 12 bases separated the two germline ends. Germline values: CDR1 MNHNS, CDR2 SASEGT. CDR3 nucleotide sequence: TGTGCCAGCAGTATGACAGGAGAGAATTCACCCCTCCACTTT. This sequence encodes CASSMTGENSPLHF.

The CDR3 spells CASSEIGDNYGYTF. The CDR3 region has the DNA TGTGCCAGCAGTGAAATAGGAGATAACTATGGCTACACCTTC. This chain connects TRBV6-1 to TRBJ1-2; D unclear. The CDR3 has 14 residues. Germline V gives CDR1 MNHNS, CDR2 SASEGT. Trimming removed 2 bases from V and 1 base from J, with 8 bases in between.

The chain carries TRBV20-1 and TRBJ1-4, with D possibly being TRBD1 (6 bases). Germline CDR1 reads DFQATT; CDR2 reads SNEGSKA (reference sequence). Trimming left V 3 bases short and J 4 bases short, with 18 bases between. The CDR3 is made up of 16 amino acids. The chain's CDR3 is CSASQVSGARNEKLFF. The DNA for the CDR3 is TGCAGTGCTAGTCAAGTCTCAGGGGCCCGTAATGAAAAACTGTTTTTT.

This clonotype was observed once. Just one base apart from a much larger clone, this may be a read error. The conserved closing phenylalanine or tryptophan is absent in this CDR3, likely reflecting a read error. V usage is TRBV29-1 and J usage is TRBJ2-7; TRBD1 might be the D (6 bases). Trimming cost V 1 base and J 2 bases, with 9 bases left between them. The CDR3 length is 13 residues. Germline V gene lookup returns CDR1 SQVTM and CDR2 ANQGSEA. The CDR3 DNA reads as TGCAGCGTTGAAGGGGACACAGCCTACGAGCAGTACCTC. This translates into CSVEGDTAYEQYL.

This clonotype was counted many times. The chain couples TRBV11-2 to TRBJ1-4, with unresolved D. Germline CDR1 SGHAT, CDR2 FQNNGV. V lost 5 bases, J lost 6 bases, and 19 bases lay in between. The CDR3 covers 16 residues. The CDR3 DNA follows: TGTGCCAGCAGCAATAGGATCCGGGAGCGTTATGAAAAACTGTTTTTT. It translates to CASSNRIRERYEKLFF.

This clonotype was found many times. The V gene is TRBV7-3, the J gene TRBJ2-1, with a weak D call TRBD1 (7 bases). Trimming removed 3 bases at V and 6 bases at J, with 9 bases between. This CDR3 is 13 amino acids long. CDR1 and CDR2 from the germline V gene are SGHTA and FQGTGA. CDR3: CASSFQGGNEQFF. DNA for the CDR3: TGTGCCAGCAGCTTCCAGGGGGGCAATGAGCAGTTCTTC.

This clonotype was seen at least ten times. The V and J genes are TRBV4-2 and TRBJ1-4; D perhaps matches TRBD1 (6 bases). Germline assignment: CDR1 LGHNA and CDR2 YNFKEQ. Trimming left V 0 bases short and J 8 bases short, with 10 bases between. The CDR3 is 14 amino acids. CDR3 region: CASSQDTGWEKLFF. As DNA, the CDR3 is TGTGCCAGCAGCCAAGATACAGGGTGGGAAAAACTGTTTTTT.

The J gene is TRBJ2-2, the V gene TRBV29-1, with unresolved D. V lost 3 bases and J 4 bases, leaving 9 bases between the germline ends. Germline CDR1 reads SQVTM; CDR2 reads ANQGSEA. The CDR3 consists of 13 residues. The CDR3 loop is CSVDPGSTGELFF. DNA of the CDR3: TGCAGCGTTGACCCCGGCTCCACCGGGGAGCTGTTTTTT.

This clonotype turned up a few times. This rearrangement joins TRBV24-1 to TRBJ1-5, with a tentative D call TRBD1 (5 bases). This CDR3 contains 16 residues. Germline CDR1 and CDR2: KGHDR and SFDVKD. V lost 1 base and J lost 3, with 12 bases in between. The chain's CDR3 is CATSDFRDGVNQPQHF. The CDR3 DNA is TGTGCCACCAGTGATTTTCGGGACGGAGTCAATCAGCCCCAGCATTTT.

Many counts were recorded for this clonotype. CDR3 amino acids: CASDLGGTGELFF. The CDR3 nucleotides read TGTGCCAGCGATCTTGGTGGGACCGGGGAGCTGTTTTTT. V gene TRBV11-2 combines with J gene TRBJ2-2; D unresolved. The length of the CDR3 is 13 residues. Germline V CDR1 and CDR2: SGHAT, FQNNGV. The V end was cut by 8 bases, the J end by 5 bases, with 12 bases between.

This sequence joins TRBV5-1 and TRBJ1-3; D is unclear. This CDR3 contains 13 residues. Trimming took 4 bases from V and 1 from J, leaving 6 bases between them. In germline, CDR1 is SGHRS, CDR2 YFSETQ. The CDR3 DNA is TGCGCCAGCAGCATATCTTCTGGAAACACCATATATTTT. This gives the protein CASSISSGNTIYF.

The rearrangement joins TRBV27 to TRBJ2-7, with no clear D. CDR1 is MNHEY and CDR2 is SMNVEV in the germline V gene (reference sequence). This CDR3 region has 15 residues. Trimming cost V 7 bases and J 0 bases, with 16 bases left between them. CDR3 amino acids: CASTTFFGLSYEQYF. The CDR3 DNA is TGTGCCAGCACTACCTTTTTCGGTCTCTCCTACGAGCAGTACTTC.

V and J are TRBV3-1 and TRBJ1-4; the D is unclear. This CDR3 contains 13 residues. Germline lookup yields CDR1 LGHDT and CDR2 YNNKEL (reference sequence). V lost 5 bases and J lost 10, with 14 bases in between. This chain's CDR3 is CASSSGEIGKLFF. The CDR3 DNA follows: TGTGCCAGCAGCTCCGGGGAGATTGGAAAACTGTTTTTT.

At least ten counts were recorded for this clonotype. This sequence joins TRBV5-5 and TRBJ1-1; tentative D call: TRBD1 (5 bases). The CDR3 totals 15 residues. Germline values: CDR1 SGHKS, CDR2 YYEKEE (reference sequence). V lost 0 bases and J lost 4, with 13 bases in between. CDR3 nucleotides: TGTGCCAGCAGCTTGGGAGTAGGGGTTGGCACTGAAGCTTTCTTT. This codes for CASSLGVGVGTEAFF.